A selection of T cell receptor beta chains follows, all from one sample in a study of blood T cell repertoires in COVID-19. Produced via immunoSEQ multiplex PCR; TCRdb's table is partial and in-frame only. The repertoire holds more than 65,000 clones, approximately 82% seen once, with approximately 7% in the top ten. The specimen sequenced was peripheral blood. These receptors were taken from a human donor in a cohort sampled during active COVID-19. Both conserved end residues are part of each CDR3. The D gene is left open where the match is weak. Rows give clone size only sometimes, using once, few, many, or a class for an expanded clone.

J gene: TRBJ2-7; V gene: TRBV19; clone size: .; D gene: .; CDR3 protein: CASSSTGTRPYYEQYF; CDR3 DNA: TGTGCCAGTAGTTCCACAGGGACCCGCCCTTATTACGAGCAGTACTTC
J gene: TRBJ2-6; V gene: TRBV7-3; clone size: .; D gene: .; CDR3 protein: CASSLRGSGANVLTF; CDR3 DNA: TGTGCCAGCAGCCTACGGGGCTCTGGGGCCAACGTCCTGACTTTC
J gene: TRBJ2-3; V gene: TRBV7-9; clone size: .; D gene: TRBD2; CDR3 protein: CASSSDHSGGARDTQYF; CDR3 DNA: TGTGCCAGCAGCTCAGACCATAGCGGGGGGGCCAGAGATACGCAGTATTTT
J gene: TRBJ1-2; V gene: TRBV27; clone size: .; D gene: .; CDR3 protein: CASRGHGLGGYTF; CDR3 DNA: TGTGCCAGCAGGGGACACGGATTGGGTGGCTACACCTTC
J gene: TRBJ1-1; V gene: TRBV4-3; clone size: .; D gene: .; CDR3 protein: CASSSTGRTEAFF; CDR3 DNA: TGCGCCAGCAGCTCCACAGGGAGAACTGAAGCTTTCTTT
J gene: TRBJ1-5; V gene: TRBV6-2/TRBV6-3; clone size: .; D gene: TRBD1; CDR3 protein: CASSYPDRGPLYSNQPQHF; CDR3 DNA: TGTGCCAGCAGTTACCCGGACAGGGGCCCTCTCTATAGCAATCAGCCCCAGCATTTT
J gene: TRBJ2-1; V gene: TRBV28; clone size: .; D gene: .; CDR3 protein: CASSYLAAINEQFF; CDR3 DNA: TGTGCCAGCAGTTATTTAGCGGCAATCAATGAGCAGTTCTTC
J gene: TRBJ2-7; V gene: TRBV5-5; clone size: .; D gene: .; CDR3 protein: CASTRTASSYEQYF; CDR3 DNA: TGTGCCAGCACTAGGACAGCGAGCTCCTACGAGCAGTACTTC
J gene: TRBJ1-4; V gene: TRBV11-2; clone size: .; D gene: TRBD1; CDR3 protein: CASSLGTAEKLFF; CDR3 DNA: TGTGCCAGCAGCTTGGGGACAGCCGAAAAACTGTTTTTT
J gene: TRBJ1-2; V gene: TRBV5-4; clone size: .; D gene: TRBD1; CDR3 protein: CASSSTGTGEAYGYTF; CDR3 DNA: TGTGCCAGCAGCTCGACCGGGACAGGGGAAGCCTATGGCTACACCTTC
J gene: TRBJ2-7; V gene: TRBV2; clone size: .; D gene: .; CDR3 protein: CASSVQVYEQYF; CDR3 DNA: TGTGCCAGCAGTGTACAGGTCTACGAGCAGTACTTC
J gene: TRBJ2-3; V gene: TRBV11-1; clone size: .; D gene: .; CDR3 protein: CASSLVVSKLTDTQYF; CDR3 DNA: TGTGCCAGCAGCTTAGTTGTGTCTAAACTCACAGATACGCAGTATTTT
J gene: TRBJ1-4; V gene: TRBV9; clone size: .; D gene: TRBD1; CDR3 protein: CASSVGQGGEKLFF; CDR3 DNA: TGTGCCAGCAGCGTAGGACAGGGAGGTGAAAAACTGTTTTTT
J gene: TRBJ1-1; V gene: TRBV5-6; clone size: .; D gene: .; CDR3 protein: CASSPGGKLLNTEAFF; CDR3 DNA: TGTGCCAGCAGCCCGGGTGGCAAATTATTGAACACTGAAGCTTTCTTT
J gene: TRBJ2-7; V gene: TRBV20-1; clone size: .; D gene: TRBD1; CDR3 protein: CSASSPNRGRSSYEQYF; CDR3 DNA: TGCAGTGCTAGTTCCCCGAACAGGGGCCGCAGCTCCTACGAGCAGTACTTC
J gene: TRBJ1-6; V gene: TRBV7-9; clone size: .; D gene: .; CDR3 protein: CASSWSSGTKNSPLHF; CDR3 DNA: TGTGCCAGCAGCTGGTCATCCGGGACAAAAAATTCACCCCTCCACTTT
J gene: TRBJ1-2; V gene: TRBV7-2; clone size: .; D gene: TRBD1; CDR3 protein: CASSETGTGPYGYTF; CDR3 DNA: TGTGCCAGCAGCGAAACCGGGACAGGGCCTTATGGCTACACCTTC
J gene: TRBJ1-1; V gene: TRBV30; clone size: .; D gene: .; CDR3 protein: CAWNRQENTEAFF; CDR3 DNA: TGTGCCTGGAACCGACAGGAAAACACTGAAGCTTTCTTT
J gene: TRBJ2-1; V gene: TRBV19; clone size: .; D gene: TRBD1; CDR3 protein: CASSTLGQGSSYNEQFF; CDR3 DNA: TGTGCCAGTAGTACCCTGGGACAGGGAAGTTCCTACAATGAGCAGTTCTTC
J gene: TRBJ2-2; V gene: TRBV7-9; clone size: .; D gene: TRBD2; CDR3 protein: CASSHPGGSNTGELFF; CDR3 DNA: TGTGCCAGCAGCCATCCGGGGGGGTCGAACACCGGGGAGCTGTTTTTT
J gene: TRBJ2-7; V gene: TRBV6-6; clone size: .; D gene: .; CDR3 protein: CASSTTPPGEQYF; CDR3 DNA: TGTGCCAGCAGTACTACCCCCCCGGGGGAGCAGTACTTC
J gene: TRBJ2-7; V gene: TRBV11-2; clone size: .; D gene: TRBD2; CDR3 protein: CASSAPRGGPEEQYF; CDR3 DNA: TGTGCCAGCAGCGCCCCCCGGGGGGGGCCGGAAGAGCAGTACTTC
J gene: TRBJ2-6; V gene: TRBV19; clone size: .; D gene: .; CDR3 protein: CASSMLGSGANVLTF; CDR3 DNA: TGTGCCAGTAGTATGCTAGGCTCTGGGGCCAACGTCCTGACTTTC
J gene: TRBJ2-7; V gene: TRBV27; clone size: .; D gene: .; CDR3 protein: CASSFQGREQYF; CDR3 DNA: TGTGCCAGCAGTTTTCAGGGCCGCGAGCAGTACTTC
J gene: TRBJ1-2; V gene: TRBV6-5; clone size: .; D gene: TRBD1; CDR3 protein: CASGGQGLGYTF; CDR3 DNA: TGTGCCAGCGGCGGACAGGGACTTGGCTACACCTTC
J gene: TRBJ2-7; V gene: TRBV7-8; clone size: .; D gene: TRBD2; CDR3 protein: CASSLGGGTSGGRYEQYF; CDR3 DNA: TGTGCCAGCAGCTTAGGTGGAGGGACTAGCGGGGGTCGCTACGAGCAGTACTTC
J gene: TRBJ1-5; V gene: TRBV19; clone size: .; D gene: .; CDR3 protein: CASSPGTKGQPQHF; CDR3 DNA: TGTGCCAGTAGTCCCGGGACTAAGGGTCAGCCCCAGCATTTT
J gene: TRBJ2-7; V gene: TRBV6-6; clone size: .; D gene: TRBD1; CDR3 protein: CASSPPGQGRDEQYF; CDR3 DNA: TGTGCCAGCAGTCCACCGGGACAGGGGCGTGACGAGCAGTACTTC
J gene: TRBJ1-1; V gene: TRBV6-5; clone size: once; D gene: .; CDR3 protein: CASKRSGTEAFF; CDR3 DNA: TGTGCCAGCAAGAGATCCGGCACTGAAGCTTTCTTT
J gene: TRBJ2-7; V gene: TRBV7-9; clone size: .; D gene: TRBD1; CDR3 protein: CASSRTGNEQYF; CDR3 DNA: TGTGCCAGCAGCCGGACAGGGAACGAGCAGTACTTC
J gene: TRBJ2-7; V gene: TRBV20-1; clone size: once; D gene: TRBD2; CDR3 protein: CSATELAGGYEQYF; CDR3 DNA: TGCAGTGCTACTGAACTAGCGGGGGGGTACGAGCAGTACTTC
J gene: TRBJ1-6; V gene: TRBV11-2; clone size: .; D gene: TRBD1; CDR3 protein: CASSRLQGAFNSPLHF; CDR3 DNA: TGTGCCAGCAGCCGACTCCAGGGGGCCTTTAATTCACCCCTCCACTTT